The 32 T cell receptor beta chains presented below share a single source sample, sequenced in a study of cytomegalovirus exposure and HLA in healthy donors. PCR was performed using 60 Vbeta and 13 Jbeta primers. The table came from immunoSEQ multiplex PCR; TCRdb's copy has only in-frame clones and leaves some out. The table lists some 130,000 clones, 73% of them singletons. The sample was PBMCs. These receptors were taken from a woman aged 40 to 50 in good health and CMV-seronegative.

The chain recombines TRBV7-9 with TRBJ2-7; 9 nucleotides align to TRBD2. This CDR3 is built from 16 residues. CDR1 is SEHNR, CDR2 FQNEAQ, per germline (reference sequence). The junction had 15 bases not matched to a gene; V was cut back by 5 bases and J by 7 bases. The CDR3 reads CASSLTASGAPGEQYF. The CDR3 nucleotides are TGTGCCAGCAGCCTAACGGCTAGCGGGGCCCCGGGGGAGCAGTACTTC.

This chain links TRBV4-2 with TRBJ1-1; no reliable D call. V was cut by 1 base and J by 6 bases, with 12 bases left in between. Germline-derived CDR1 and CDR2 are LGHNA and YNFKEQ. The CDR3 runs to 14 residues. The CDR3 bases are TGTGCCAGCAGCCAAGGGCCCGGAGGGTCTGAAGCTTTCTTT. It specifies CASSQGPGGSEAFF.

The table lists this clone with a few counts. This CDR3 reads CSVEDASRRRAFF. The CDR3 nucleotides are TGCAGCGTTGAAGATGCTAGCAGACGCAGAGCTTTCTTT. The rearrangement uses TRBV29-1 and TRBJ1-1, with no clear D. The germline V gene has CDR1 SQVTM and CDR2 ANQGSEA. Trimming removed 0 bases at V and 10 bases at J, with 15 bases between. CDR3 length: 13 residues.

The chain couples TRBV21-1 to TRBJ2-7; the table's D call of TRBD2 was not tested on the DNA. TRBV21-1 is noted as a pseudogene. The CDR3 has 18 amino acids. The chain's CDR3 is CASSKSRRGGGDTYEQYV. The CDR3 nucleotides read TGTGCCAGCAGCAAGTCCCGGAGAGGCGGGGGGGACACCTACGAGCAGTACGTC.

The chain uses TRBV19 and TRBJ1-2; 10 bases match TRBD1. Germline V CDR1 and CDR2: LNHDA, SQIVND (reference sequence). V shed 6 bases and J 2 bases; nucleotides not matched to a gene: 9. The CDR3 is made up of 16 amino acids. The CDR3 protein is CASRTDPGQGNYGYTF. The CDR3 DNA is TGTGCCAGTAGAACCGACCCGGGACAGGGGAACTATGGCTACACCTTC. Together with reference TRBV19 and TRBJ1-2, the CDR3 gives the full variable domain: DGGITQSPKYLFRKEGQNVTLSCEQNLNHDAMYWYRQDPGQGLRLIYYSQIVNDFQKGDIAEGYSVSREKKESFPLTVTSAQKNPTAFYLCASRTDPGQGNYGYTFGSGTRLTVV.

The CDR3 region has the DNA TGTGCCAGCAGACATTTCGGACAGGAAGAGACCCAGTACTTC. Translation: CASRHFGQEETQYF. The chain joins TRBV5-6 to TRBJ2-5; 7 nucleotides align to TRBD1. CDR1 is SGHDT and CDR2 is YYEEEE in the germline V gene. The CDR3 covers 14 residues. Trimming took 5 bases from V and 3 from J; bases not matched to a gene: 7.

Only a few counts were recorded for this clone. The V and J genes are TRBV5-1 and TRBJ1-1; TRBD1 agrees at 8 bases. This CDR3 is built from 13 residues. Germline V lookup: CDR1 SGHRS, CDR2 YFSETQ. J gave up 5 bases and V 4 bases, and 4 bases lay outside the gene matches. CDR3 bases: TGCGCCAGCAGCCCCGGGACAGGTACTGAAGCTTTCTTT. It specifies CASSPGTGTEAFF.

This clone showed up just once. The chain is built from TRBV5-3 and TRBJ2-3; 15 bases are a match to TRBD2. TRBV5-3 is annotated as an ORF whose role is uncertain. The J segment lost 5 bases and the V segment lost 6 bases, leaving 16 bases of the junction unmatched. This CDR3 has 19 residues. CDR3 DNA: TGTGCCAGAAACCCCACCGCCGGGACTAGCGGGGGGTGCCTAGATACGCAGTATTTT. Protein sequence: CARNPTAGTSGGCLDTQYF.

This sequence joins TRBV2 and TRBJ2-2; tentative D call: TRBD1 (5 bases). The V and J ends lost 6 bases and 3 bases respectively, with 5 bases between them. CDR3 size: 12 residues. Germline CDR1 SNHLY, CDR2 FYNNEI. CDR3 protein: CASRGDTGELFF. CDR3 coding DNA: TGTGCCAGCAGAGGGGACACCGGGGAGCTGTTTTTT. Full variable domain (rest looked up from reference TRBV2 and TRBJ2-2): EPEVTQTPSHQVTQMGQEVILRCVPISNHLYFYWYRQILGQKVEFLVSFYNNEISEKSEIFDDQFSVERPDGSNFTLKIRSTKLEDSAMYFCASRGDTGELFFGEGSRLTVL.

The chain is built from TRBV10-3 and TRBJ2-3, with D possibly being TRBD2 (6 bases). The CDR3 runs 16 residues. Germline CDR1 and CDR2: ENHRY and SYGVKD. V gave up 3 bases and J gave up 1 base, with 14 bases separating them. The CDR3: CAISDQPGLGTDTQYF. The CDR3 DNA reads as TGTGCCATCAGTGACCAACCGGGACTTGGCACAGATACGCAGTATTTT.

The V and J genes are TRBV6-1 and TRBJ2-1; 7 bases map to TRBD1. Germline V gene sequence: CDR1 MNHNS, CDR2 SASEGT. This CDR3 has 20 amino acids. V lost 0 bases, J lost 4 bases, and 18 bases stayed unmatched. The chain's CDR3 is CASSEATGVLGQGVYNEQFF. The CDR3 nucleotides read TGTGCCAGCAGTGAAGCGACTGGAGTTTTAGGTCAGGGGGTGTACAATGAGCAGTTCTTC.

This chain uses TRBV4-2 with TRBJ2-7; 9 bases are a match to TRBD2. Per germline, CDR1 LGHNA and CDR2 YNFKEQ. This CDR3 contains 16 residues. With 3 bases clipped from V and 0 bases from J, the junction kept 6 bases outside the gene matches. The CDR3 loop reads CASSQLLAGTSYEQYF. The CDR3 nucleotides are TGTGCCAGCAGCCAGCTGCTAGCGGGGACCTCCTACGAGCAGTACTTC.

A few counts support this clone. V is TRBV5-1 and J is TRBJ1-1; possible D gene TRBD1, 5 bases. The V gene lost 4 bases and the J gene lost 0 bases, with 10 bases spanning the gap. CDR1 is SGHRS, CDR2 YFSETQ, per germline. The CDR3 sequence is 14 residues long. The DNA for the CDR3 is TGCGCCAGCAGCGTAGACAGCGTGAACACTGAAGCTTTCTTT. Translated, it gives CASSVDSVNTEAFF.

The V call is TRBV6-5, the J call TRBJ1-5; 8 nucleotides align to TRBD1. The germline CDR1 and CDR2 sequences are MNHEY and SVGAGI. With V trimmed by 6 bases and J by 3 bases, 1 base remained unmatched. This CDR3 region has 13 residues. CDR3 in amino acids: CASRDRANQPQHF. The CDR3 DNA sequence: TGTGCCAGCAGGGACAGGGCCAATCAGCCCCAGCATTTT.

This clone was detected a few times. The chain combines TRBV21-1 with TRBJ1-5; whether TRBD1, the table's D call, matches the DNA was not checked. TRBV21-1 is a listed pseudogene. This CDR3 has 12 residues. The CDR3 loop reads CASHNNNQPQHF. CDR3 coding DNA: TGTGCCAGCCACAACAACAATCAGCCCCAGCATTTT.

The chain employs TRBV30 and TRBJ1-2, with D tentatively TRBD1 (5 bases). V was cut by 2 bases and J by 1 base, with 17 bases left in between. CDR1 and CDR2 (germline): GTSNPN, SVGIG (reference sequence). This CDR3 region has 16 residues. CDR3 bases: TGTGCCTGGAGTCTCCGGTTGACAGTATTTAACTATGGCTACACCTTC. This translates into CAWSLRLTVFNYGYTF.

This clone was seen only a few times. The genes are TRBV7-3 and TRBJ2-3; 7 bases fit TRBD1. CDR3 length equals 14 residues. The V and J ends lost 6 bases and 4 bases, in that order; junction bases with no gene match: 7. Germline V gene lookup returns CDR1 SGHTA and CDR2 FQGTGA. The CDR3: CASSRTGAADTQYF. Written as DNA, the CDR3 is TGTGCCAGCAGTAGAACAGGGGCCGCAGATACGCAGTATTTT.

This clone was seen only a few times. The genes are TRBV4-3 and TRBJ1-2; TRBD1 matches 7 bases. Germline V gene sequence: CDR1 LGHNA, CDR2 YSLEER. The length of the CDR3 is 16 residues. The trim removed 0 bases at V and 4 bases at J, leaving 8 bases unmatched. The CDR3 sequence is CASSQDLGGLGYGYTF. Written as DNA, the CDR3 is TGCGCCAGCAGCCAAGACCTAGGGGGCCTCGGCTATGGCTACACCTTC.

The J gene is TRBJ2-7, the V gene TRBV2; tentative D call: TRBD1 (5 bases). The V end lost 6 bases, the J end lost 0 bases, and 15 bases lay between the germline ends. Per the germline V gene, CDR1 is SNHLY and CDR2 is FYNNEI. The CDR3 has 15 amino acids. The CDR3 sequence is CASSPGRTSSYEQYV. In DNA, the CDR3 is TGTGCCAGCAGCCCTGGACGGACAAGCTCCTACGAGCAGTACGTC.

The V and J genes are TRBV6-1 and TRBJ2-2; TRBD1 matches at 7 bases. The CDR3 sequence is 14 residues long. The germline CDR1 and CDR2 sequences are MNHNS and SASEGT. V dropped 10 bases and J dropped 6; count of bases not matched to a gene: 11. This CDR3 reads CATMTGWISGELFF. CDR3 sequence (DNA): TGTGCCACCATGACAGGGTGGATTTCCGGGGAGCTGTTTTTT.

The rearrangement links TRBV6-1 to TRBJ1-6; D uncertain. Germline V gene data show CDR1 as MNHNS and CDR2 as SASEGT. Trimming took 0 bases from V and 7 from J, leaving 7 bases between them. This CDR3 is built from 14 residues. The DNA of the CDR3 is TGTGCCAGCAGTGAAGCGCTAAAAAATTCACCCCTCCACTTT. Translated, it gives CASSEALKNSPLHF.

The CDR3 reads CASRNEGGTDTQYF. The CDR3 nucleotides are TGTGCCAGCAGGAATGAGGGGGGCACAGATACGCAGTATTTT. The chain combines TRBV2 with TRBJ2-3, with D possibly TRBD1 on 6 matching bases. Germline values: CDR1 SNHLY, CDR2 FYNNEI. The CDR3 has 14 amino acids. The germline V and J ends were trimmed by 6 bases and 1 base, with 11 bases remaining between them.

In this sample, this clone turned up once. This chain joins TRBV19 and TRBJ1-2, with D perhaps matching TRBD1 (5 bases). The CDR3 has 13 amino acids. Trimming left V 10 bases short and J 2 bases short, with 14 bases between. In germline, CDR1 is LNHDA, CDR2 SQIVND (reference sequence). For the CDR3, the DNA is TGTGCCACTCACGCGGGGGGGAACTATGGCTACACCTTC. Residues: CATHAGGNYGYTF.

The chain is built from TRBV4-2 and TRBJ1-4, with D possibly being TRBD1 (5 bases). The CDR3 runs to 15 residues. V lost 3 bases, J lost 7 bases, and 15 bases lay in between. Germline CDR1 LGHNA, CDR2 YNFKEQ. The CDR3 DNA follows: TGTGCCAGCAGCCATCCGGGGGACGTACGTGAAAAACTGTTTTTT. Protein product: CASSHPGDVREKLFF.

This sequence joins TRBV5-1 and TRBJ2-1; TRBD2 agrees at 12 bases. The CDR3 consists of 17 residues. V was pared by 0 bases and J by 4 bases, with 5 bases of the junction left unmatched. In germline, CDR1 is SGHRS, CDR2 YFSETQ. CDR3 in amino acids: CASSLVGTSGPYNEQFF. In DNA, the CDR3 is TGCGCCAGCAGCTTGGTGGGGACTAGCGGGCCATACAATGAGCAGTTCTTC.

V and J are TRBV4-3 and TRBJ2-1; TRBD1 is a possible D gene (6 bases). V lost 1 base and J lost 5, with 12 bases in between. CDR3 length: 15 residues. Germline V gene data show CDR1 as LGHNA and CDR2 as YSLEER. The CDR3 coding sequence is TGCGCCAGCAGCCAAGCTACAGGGACCGACAATGAGCAGTTCTTC. This sequence encodes CASSQATGTDNEQFF.

The V gene is TRBV18, the J gene TRBJ1-3; tentatively, D is TRBD1 (6 bases). The V gene's germline CDR1 is KGHSH and CDR2 LQKENI. The V end was cut by 4 bases, the J end by 3 bases, with 16 bases between. CDR3 length: 16 residues. The CDR3 DNA sequence: TGTGCCAGCTCACGAAAGACAGGAAGGGTTGGAAACACCATATATTTT. Its protein is CASSRKTGRVGNTIYF.

This clone was seen a single time. This rearrangement joins TRBV2 to TRBJ1-6, with 10 bases lining up with TRBD1. This CDR3 region has 13 residues. V gave up 9 bases and J gave up 9 bases; unmatched junction bases: 5. In germline, CDR1 is SNHLY, CDR2 FYNNEI. In DNA form, the CDR3 reads TGTGCCAGTACCGGGACAGGGGCTTCACCCCTCCACTTT. Protein: CASTGTGASPLHF.

V gene TRBV5-1 combines with J gene TRBJ2-1, with 9 bases fitting TRBD1. The CDR3 has 16 amino acids. Germline V gives CDR1 SGHRS, CDR2 YFSETQ. V lost 7 bases, J lost 5 bases, and 13 bases stayed unmatched. The CDR3 DNA follows: TGCGCCAGCTGGAATTGGCGGGACAGGGCAGACAATGAGCAGTTCTTC. Its protein is CASWNWRDRADNEQFF.

This rearrangement joins TRBV9 to TRBJ1-1; D remains unclear. The CDR3 has 14 amino acids. Trimming stripped 2 bases from V and 0 bases from J, with 8 bases between. Per germline, CDR1 SGDLS and CDR2 YYNGEE. The CDR3 nucleotides are TGTGCCAGCAGCGTGGAGGGATTGAACACTGAAGCTTTCTTT. Its protein product is CASSVEGLNTEAFF.

The chain employs TRBV9 and TRBJ1-1, with D possibly matching TRBD1 (5 bases). The CDR3 is 13 amino acids. Deletions cut 0 bases from V and 10 bases from J, with 13 bases between. CDR1 is SGDLS, CDR2 YYNGEE, per germline. The CDR3 DNA reads TGTGCCAGCAGCGTAGAATTTACGGGGGTAGCTTTCTTT. Translated: CASSVEFTGVAFF.

The chain employs TRBV4-1 and TRBJ2-1; no reliable D call. Trimming pared 1 base from V and 10 bases from J, leaving 11 bases between. CDR3 length equals 13 residues. CDR1 and CDR2 (germline): MGHRA, YSYEKL. The CDR3 coding sequence is TGCGCCAGCAGCCAAGGGGTAGCTACCGAGCAGTTCTTC. It encodes CASSQGVATEQFF.